Below, one T cell receptor (beta chain) is given with its context. Its matching antigen is unknown. The use of a sample-barcoded 5' primer and a J-beta primer mix characterized a second PCR of about 6 to 12 cycles. TCRdb recomputed calls from the 5' RACE reads with MiXCR, one row per CDR3 protein. The sample lists more than 1,000,000 distinct CDR3 sequences, less than 25% occurring once. This specimen comes from a study of blood T cells in healthy people across ages. The study, taken as a whole, reports: A roughly linear age-dependent decrease characterized TCR beta diversity per million T cells.

J lost 15 bases, V lost 4 bases, and 12 bases had no gene match. This CDR3 comprises 14 residues. Germline assignment: CDR1 SGHRS and CDR2 YFSETQ. At least 6 million PBMCs were isolated per sample. The sample was also reused in another study, on T cells of mothers and their children. From that report: Donation came from three healthy Caucasian mothers together with their six children. Addition of sample barcodes and 2-4 random nucleotides occurred through the M1S primer of the second PCR.

Sequences were obtained from blood. V is TRBV5-1 and J is TRBJ2-1; 11 bases map to TRBD2. This TCR derives from a girl aged 2-10 years in good health. DNA for the CDR3: TGCGCCAGCAGCGTAGCGGGAGGGCCCCGATCGGCGTTCTTC. Protein: CASSVAGGPRSAFF.